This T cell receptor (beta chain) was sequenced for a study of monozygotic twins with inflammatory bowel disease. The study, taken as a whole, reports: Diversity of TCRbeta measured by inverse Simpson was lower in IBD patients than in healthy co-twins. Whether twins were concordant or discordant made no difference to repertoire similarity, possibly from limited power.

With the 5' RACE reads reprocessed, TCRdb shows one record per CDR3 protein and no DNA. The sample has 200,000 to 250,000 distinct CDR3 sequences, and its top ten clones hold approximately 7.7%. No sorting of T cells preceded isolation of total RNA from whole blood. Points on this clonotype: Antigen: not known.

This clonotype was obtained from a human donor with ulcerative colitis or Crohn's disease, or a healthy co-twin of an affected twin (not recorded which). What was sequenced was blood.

CDR3 in amino acids: CASSLGGGGQYEQYF. The rearrangement links TRBV7-9 to TRBJ2-7; the D call of TRBD1 rests on TCRdb alone, since no DNA is present to check it. Germline CDR1 and CDR2: SEHNR and FQNEAQ (reference sequence). CDR3 length: 15 residues.